The 22 T cell receptor beta chains below come from one sample, sequenced in a study of T cells in Graves' hyperthyroidism and ophthalmopathy. Amplification of TCR beta CDR3 regions was performed using RNA transcripts as template. HTBI primers were the set used in a first-round RT-PCR of the TCR CDR3. TCRdb fed the multiplex PCR reads into MiXCR, producing one record per CDR3 protein. The repertoire includes roughly 660,000 distinct CDR3 sequences, approximately 15% of them detected once, and around a sixth sits in the top ten. Sequencing used blood. All receptors come from a man in his fifties or sixties with Graves' hyperthyroidism.

This clonotype was recorded at least ten times. This chain joins TRBV30 and TRBJ2-4; perhaps D is TRBD1 or TRBD2 (6 bases each). Trimming cost V 1 base and J 6 bases, with 10 bases left between them. This CDR3 contains 13 residues. Germline V gene data show CDR1 as GTSNPN and CDR2 as SVGIG (reference sequence). The CDR3, as DNA: TGTGCCTGGAGTGGGGGGGCTTCAAACATTCAGTACTTC. It specifies CAWSGGASNIQYF.

This clonotype was detected a few times. The J gene is TRBJ2-1, the V gene TRBV25-1; a possible D gene is TRBD2 (6 bases). V was shortened by 2 bases and J by 2 bases, with 13 bases between the two germline ends. The CDR3 has 16 residues. Germline CDR1 and CDR2: MGHDK and SYGVNS. CDR3 coding DNA: TGTGCCAGCAGTGAAAGCCGCGGGAACCCCTACAATGAGCAGTTCTTC. Its protein is CASSESRGNPYNEQFF.

This clonotype was counted at least ten times. The chain employs TRBV30 and TRBJ2-7, with unresolved D. Trimming pared 1 base from V and 1 base from J, leaving 11 bases between. CDR3 length: 14 amino acids. The V gene's germline CDR1 is GTSNPN and CDR2 SVGIG (reference sequence). The CDR3, as DNA: TGTGCCTGGAGTGGGAAGGACGGGTCCTACGAGCAGTACTTC. The encoded protein is CAWSGKDGSYEQYF.

The V call is TRBV6-5, the J call TRBJ1-5; D possibly corresponds to TRBD1 (5 bases). V shed 4 bases and J shed 1 base, with 11 bases lying between them. This CDR3 contains 15 residues. Germline CDR1 reads MNHEY; CDR2 reads SVGAGI. CDR3 region: CASSSFKGSNQPQHF. DNA for the CDR3: TGTGCCAGCAGTTCCTTTAAGGGGAGCAATCAGCCCCAGCATTTT.

This clonotype has a count of ten or more. The genes are TRBV28 and TRBJ2-7; TRBD1 agrees at 10 bases. Germline V CDR1 and CDR2: MDHEN, SYDVKM. With 6 bases clipped from V and 2 bases from J, the junction kept 16 bases outside the gene matches. CDR3 length equals 18 residues. CDR3 sequence: CASSPPTGGYSQAYEQYF. The CDR3 DNA reads as TGTGCCAGCAGCCCCCCGACAGGGGGCTACAGCCAAGCCTACGAGCAGTACTTC. Filled out from reference TRBV28 and TRBJ2-7, the complete variable domain reads DVKVTQSSRYLVKRTGEKVFLECVQDMDHENMFWYRQDPGLGLRLIYFSYDVKMKEKGDIPEGYSVSREKKERFSLILESASTNQTSMYLCASSPPTGGYSQAYEQYFGPGTRLTVT.

The chain uses TRBV28 and TRBJ1-1; no reliable D call. This CDR3 comprises 12 residues. Germline V lookup: CDR1 MDHEN, CDR2 SYDVKM. Trimming cost V 2 bases and J 5 bases, with 6 bases left between them. The CDR3 region is CASSLKWTEAFF. The CDR3 DNA reads as TGTGCCAGCAGTTTAAAGTGGACTGAAGCTTTCTTT.

The chain couples TRBV24-1 to TRBJ2-5; 9 bases fit TRBD2. Looked up from germline, CDR1 is KGHDR and CDR2 is SFDVKD. The V segment lost 6 bases and the J segment 1 base; nucleotides outside the gene matches: 8. CDR3 length: 16 amino acids. The CDR3 DNA reads as TGTGCCACCAGTTCCGTGACTAGCGGACCCCAAGAGACCCAGTACTTC. This sequence encodes CATSSVTSGPQETQYF.

This clonotype has ten or more counts. V is TRBV30 and J is TRBJ2-2, with unresolved D. Germline V CDR1 and CDR2: GTSNPN, SVGIG (reference sequence). V lost 5 bases and J 5 bases, leaving 12 bases between the germline ends. The CDR3 totals 13 residues. CDR3 protein: CAWDAYRTGELFF. The CDR3 DNA is TGTGCCTGGGACGCTTATCGGACCGGGGAGCTGTTTTTT. Full variable domain (remainder filled in from reference TRBV30 and TRBJ2-2): SQTIHQWPATLVQPVGSPLSLECTVEGTSNPNLYWYRQAAGRGLQLLFYSVGIGQISSEVPQNLSASRPQDRQFILSSKKLLLSDSGFYLCAWDAYRTGELFFGEGSRLTVL.

V and J are TRBV19 and TRBJ1-4; D remains ambiguous. The CDR3 is 15 residues long. V was clipped by 1 base and J by 0 bases, with 6 bases between them. Germline values: CDR1 LNHDA, CDR2 SQIVND (reference sequence). CDR3 sequence reads: CASSIVATTNEKLFF. The CDR3 nucleotides read TGTGCCAGTAGTATAGTGGCGACAACTAATGAAAAACTGTTTTTT.

The chain joins TRBV27 to TRBJ2-3, with a tentative D call TRBD1 (5 bases). Germline CDR1 MNHEY, CDR2 SMNVEV (reference sequence). The V and J ends lost 7 bases and 6 bases respectively, with 8 bases between them. The CDR3 spans 11 residues. The CDR3 sequence: CASKGMDTQYF. CDR3 coding DNA: TGTGCCAGCAAGGGGATGGATACGCAGTATTTT.

This clonotype appeared many times. A read error may produce the germline difference seen at one junction end. The chain carries TRBV10-3 and TRBJ2-3, with 13 bases identical to TRBD2. Per the germline V gene, CDR1 is ENHRY and CDR2 is SYGVKD. The CDR3 runs to 14 residues. The CDR3 spells CAVRLAGGGDTQYF. In DNA form, the CDR3 reads TGTGCCGTCAGACTAGCGGGAGGTGGTGATACGCAGTATTTT.

There are a few counts of this clonotype. Here the CDR3 DNA reads TGTGCCAGCAGTTTAGTTAAAGGTTGGGGGAATTCACCCCTCCACTTT. The encoded protein is CASSLVKGWGNSPLHF. The chain uses TRBV28 and TRBJ1-6, with D perhaps TRBD1 (5 bases). V was shortened by 2 bases and J by 7 bases, with 15 bases between the two germline ends. This CDR3 region has 16 residues. CDR1 and CDR2 from the germline V gene are MDHEN and SYDVKM. Full variable domain (rest looked up from reference TRBV28 and TRBJ1-6): DVKVTQSSRYLVKRTGEKVFLECVQDMDHENMFWYRQDPGLGLRLIYFSYDVKMKEKGDIPEGYSVSREKKERFSLILESASTNQTSMYLCASSLVKGWGNSPLHFGNGTRLTVT.

A note on this clonotype: A read error may explain this, as a much larger clone is one base away. The chain uses TRBV2 and TRBJ2-7; 7 bases are shared with TRBD1. Germline V gives CDR1 SNHLY, CDR2 FYNNEI. CDR3 length: 14 residues. DNA for the CDR3: TGTGCCAGCGCCCGGGACAGTCTAACCTACGAGCAGTGCTTC. It encodes CASARDSLTYEQCF.

This clonotype came up a few times. The genes are TRBV30 and TRBJ2-3; TRBD2 matches at 8 bases. CDR1 is GTSNPN, CDR2 SVGIG, per germline (reference sequence). CDR3 length: 14 amino acids. After removal of 6 bases from V and 1 base from J, the junction contained 6 bases not matched to a gene. The CDR3 DNA sequence: TGTGCCTGTACGAGCGGGAGTGGCACAGATACGCAGTATTTT. Protein: CACTSGSGTDTQYF. Combining the CDR3 with reference TRBV30 and TRBJ2-3 gives the whole variable domain SQTIHQWPATLVQPVGSPLSLECTVEGTSNPNLYWYRQAAGRGLQLLFYSVGIGQISSEVPQNLSASRPQDRQFILSSKKLLLSDSGFYLCACTSGSGTDTQYFGPGTRLTVL.

This clonotype has only a few counts. The chain has TRBV9 and TRBJ2-7; TRBD2 aligns across 7 bases. The CDR3 runs to 16 residues. Germline CDR1 SGDLS, CDR2 YYNGEE. V dropped 4 bases and J dropped 0; count of bases not matched to a gene: 10. CDR3 DNA: TGTGCCAGCAGCCCACTCGGGCGGGGGAGCTCCTACGAGCAGTACTTC. This sequence encodes CASSPLGRGSSYEQYF.

This clonotype occurred many times. This chain connects TRBV28 to TRBJ2-3; no firm D call. The germline V gene has CDR1 MDHEN and CDR2 SYDVKM. Trimming shortened V by 5 bases and J by 3 bases, and 21 bases separated the two germline ends. The CDR3 spans 17 residues. CDR3 region: CASSPSVAGFGTDTQYF. Here the CDR3 DNA reads TGTGCCAGCAGTCCGTCAGTTGCCGGGTTCGGGACAGATACGCAGTATTTT.

CDR3 nucleotides: TGTGCCAGCAGGGGCGACATATCGGGTCCAAATGAGCAGTTCTTC. This sequence encodes CASRGDISGPNEQFF. The chain uses TRBV27 and TRBJ2-1; the D is unclear. The germline CDR1 and CDR2 sequences are MNHEY and SMNVEV (reference sequence). V gave up 6 bases and J gave up 7 bases, with 19 bases separating them. This CDR3 region has 15 residues.

The sample holds a few counts of this clonotype. The chain uses TRBV5-1 and TRBJ1-1, with D uncertain. V was trimmed by 2 bases and J by 2 bases, leaving 13 bases between them. CDR1 is SGHRS, CDR2 YFSETQ, per germline. The CDR3 totals 15 residues. CDR3 residues: CASSFSVGGNTEAFF. The CDR3 nucleotides read TGCGCCAGCAGCTTCTCCGTCGGCGGAAACACTGAAGCTTTCTTT.

This clonotype was picked up many times. The chain uses TRBV28 and TRBJ1-1; D unclear. The CDR3 contains 15 residues. CDR1 MDHEN and CDR2 SYDVKM come from the germline V gene. V lost 3 bases, J lost 4 bases, and 15 bases lay in between. DNA of the CDR3: TGTGCCAGCAGTTTCCCGGGAAACTGGGGCACTGAAGCTTTCTTT. Its protein product is CASSFPGNWGTEAFF.

The chain carries TRBV7-8 and TRBJ1-2, with D perhaps matching TRBD1 (6 bases). V dropped 5 bases and J dropped 7 bases, with 17 bases sitting between them. Germline-derived CDR1 and CDR2 are SGHVS and FQNEAQ. This CDR3 region has 14 residues. CDR3 sequence: CASSPRAGATGYTF. The CDR3 DNA reads as TGTGCCAGCAGCCCCCGAGCGGGGGCTACTGGCTACACCTTC.

This clonotype has only a few counts. One junction end does not reproduce the germline sequence, and a read error may be involved. The J gene is TRBJ1-1, the V gene TRBV27; no clear D gene. The CDR3 runs 11 residues. Germline CDR1 MNHEY, CDR2 SMNVEV (reference sequence). The CDR3 bases are TGTGCCAGCTGGGTCGGCACTGAGGCTTTCTTT. This translates into CASWVGTEAFF.

This clonotype was recorded many times. V gene TRBV6-1 combines with J gene TRBJ2-7; 9 bases fit TRBD1. Germline CDR1 and CDR2: MNHNS and SASEGT. The CDR3 runs to 14 residues. V lost 7 bases, J lost 3 bases, and 7 bases stayed unmatched. The CDR3 spells CASTLGQGDYEQYF. CDR3 coding DNA: TGTGCCAGCACCTTGGGACAGGGTGACTACGAGCAGTACTTC.